A selection of T cell receptor beta chains follows, all from one sample in a study of blood T cells in healthy people across ages. TCRdb used MiXCR to reprocess the 5' RACE reads, holding one entry per CDR3 protein. The table lists 800,000 or so distinct CDR3 sequences, about half of them singletons. The material sequenced was blood. The receptors here all came from a man aged 80 or over in good health. CDR3s include the opening cysteine and the closing phenylalanine or tryptophan. The order of the fields is D gene, clone size, V gene, J gene, CDR3 DNA, CDR3 protein. D genes are given only for firm matches. Where a row states a size, it is once, few, many or the class of an expanded clone; other rows omit it.

d_gene: TRBD1
abundance: .
v_gene: TRBV20-1
j_gene: TRBJ1-5
CDR3nt: TGCAGTGCACCGGGACAGCATAGCAATCAGCCCCAGCATTTT
CDR3aa: CSAPGQHSNQPQHF

d_gene: .
abundance: .
v_gene: TRBV20-1
j_gene: TRBJ2-5
CDR3nt: TGCAGTGCTAGAGATCACCGGGGCAAAGAGACCCAGTACTTC
CDR3aa: CSARDHRGKETQYF

d_gene: .
abundance: .
v_gene: TRBV7-2
j_gene: TRBJ2-7
CDR3nt: TGTGCCAGCAGCATAGACAGGCCTAGAGTCTACGAGCAGTACTTC
CDR3aa: CASSIDRPRVYEQYF

d_gene: .
abundance: .
v_gene: TRBV11-2
j_gene: TRBJ2-3
CDR3nt: TGTGCCAGCAGCACAGCCCTTACCTATACGCAGTATTTT
CDR3aa: CASSTALTYTQYF

d_gene: .
abundance: .
v_gene: TRBV5-1
j_gene: TRBJ2-1
CDR3nt: TGCGCCAGCAGCTTGGCGAAGGGAGGAGAGTTCTTC
CDR3aa: CASSLAKGGEFF

d_gene: .
abundance: .
v_gene: TRBV27
j_gene: TRBJ2-7
CDR3nt: TGTGCCAGCAGTCAGACAGGCTACTACGAGCAGTACTTC
CDR3aa: CASSQTGYYEQYF

d_gene: .
abundance: .
v_gene: TRBV7-3
j_gene: TRBJ2-1
CDR3nt: TGTGCCAGCAACCCGCAGCCGTCCAGTAATGAGCAGTTCTTC
CDR3aa: CASNPQPSSNEQFF

d_gene: TRBD1
abundance: few
v_gene: TRBV2
j_gene: TRBJ2-3
CDR3nt: TGTGCCAGTGCCCCGGGACAGACGTCCACAGATACGCAGTATTTT
CDR3aa: CASAPGQTSTDTQYF

d_gene: .
abundance: .
v_gene: TRBV14
j_gene: TRBJ2-7
CDR3nt: TGTGCCAGCAGCCTCCAGGGCAGTTCCGAGCAGTACTTC
CDR3aa: CASSLQGSSEQYF

d_gene: .
abundance: .
v_gene: TRBV11-3
j_gene: TRBJ2-1
CDR3nt: TGTGCCAGCAGCTTAGAGGGACCTACGAGCTCCTACAATGAGCAGTTCTTC
CDR3aa: CASSLEGPTSSYNEQFF

d_gene: .
abundance: .
v_gene: TRBV7-3
j_gene: TRBJ2-2
CDR3nt: TGTGCCAGCAGCTCGCACCCAGGAGTTGTCACCGGGGAGCTGTTTTTT
CDR3aa: CASSSHPGVVTGELFF

d_gene: TRBD2
abundance: few
v_gene: TRBV5-1
j_gene: TRBJ2-4
CDR3nt: TGCGCCAGCAGCCCGGAAGCGGGACGAGCCAAAAACATTCAGTACTTC
CDR3aa: CASSPEAGRAKNIQYF

d_gene: .
abundance: .
v_gene: TRBV2
j_gene: TRBJ2-7
CDR3nt: TGTGCCAGCAGTACGAACTTACAGGACAATGAGCAGTACTTC
CDR3aa: CASSTNLQDNEQYF

d_gene: .
abundance: .
v_gene: TRBV10-3
j_gene: TRBJ1-1
CDR3nt: TGTGCCATCAGTGATGAGGGGACTGAAGCTTTCTTT
CDR3aa: CAISDEGTEAFF

d_gene: .
abundance: .
v_gene: TRBV7-2
j_gene: TRBJ1-6
CDR3nt: TGTGCCAGCAGCGCCACTCTAGACAGATCGGGCTCATCCCTCCACTTT
CDR3aa: CASSATLDRSGSSLHF

d_gene: TRBD2
abundance: few
v_gene: TRBV20-1
j_gene: TRBJ2-1
CDR3nt: TGCAGTGCCAGGGTAGCGGGAGGGCCAGGGTTGAATGAGCAGTTCTTC
CDR3aa: CSARVAGGPGLNEQFF

d_gene: .
abundance: .
v_gene: TRBV6-5
j_gene: TRBJ2-4
CDR3nt: TGTGCCAGCAGTTACTCGACCGGACGGAAAAACATTCAGTACTTC
CDR3aa: CASSYSTGRKNIQYF

d_gene: .
abundance: many
v_gene: TRBV7-2
j_gene: TRBJ1-5
CDR3nt: TGTGCCAGCAGCTACCCCAATCAGCCCCAGCATTTT
CDR3aa: CASSYPNQPQHF

d_gene: TRBD1
abundance: .
v_gene: TRBV24-1
j_gene: TRBJ2-1
CDR3nt: TGTGCCACCAGTGACCCCGGGACAGGGAATAGCCATGAGCAGTTCTTC
CDR3aa: CATSDPGTGNSHEQFF

d_gene: TRBD2
abundance: .
v_gene: TRBV2
j_gene: TRBJ2-2
CDR3nt: TGTGCCAGCACAAGGGCCCTTAGCGGGAGGAACACCGGGGAGCTGTTTTTT
CDR3aa: CASTRALSGRNTGELFF

d_gene: TRBD1
abundance: few
v_gene: TRBV10-3
j_gene: TRBJ1-2
CDR3nt: TGTGCCATCAGTGAGTCGAAGACAGGGGGTGGCTACACCTTC
CDR3aa: CAISESKTGGGYTF

d_gene: TRBD2
abundance: few
v_gene: TRBV7-2
j_gene: TRBJ2-5
CDR3nt: TGTGCTAGCAGCTTACTAGCGGGAGTGGGAGAGACCCAGTACTTC
CDR3aa: CASSLLAGVGETQYF

d_gene: TRBD2
abundance: .
v_gene: TRBV5-1
j_gene: TRBJ2-7
CDR3nt: TGCGCCAGCGGGGCCCTAGCGGGAGGTATCAATGAGCAGTACTTC
CDR3aa: CASGALAGGINEQYF

d_gene: TRBD2
abundance: .
v_gene: TRBV3-1
j_gene: TRBJ2-3
CDR3nt: TGTGCCAGCAGCCAAGCGAGACTAGCGGGAGCGGATACGCAGTATTTT
CDR3aa: CASSQARLAGADTQYF

d_gene: TRBD2
abundance: .
v_gene: TRBV5-5
j_gene: TRBJ2-1
CDR3nt: TGTGCCAGCAGCCCGGGACTAGCGGGAGAAACCACTAATTACAATGAGCAGTTCTTC
CDR3aa: CASSPGLAGETTNYNEQFF

d_gene: .
abundance: few
v_gene: TRBV4-1
j_gene: TRBJ1-1
CDR3nt: TGCGCCAGCAGCCAAGAAAGGGGCGTCCCTGAAGCTTTCTTT
CDR3aa: CASSQERGVPEAFF

d_gene: TRBD2
abundance: .
v_gene: TRBV9
j_gene: TRBJ2-1
CDR3nt: TGTGCCAGCAACCAGGGACTAGCGACAAATGAGCAGTTCTTC
CDR3aa: CASNQGLATNEQFF

d_gene: TRBD2
abundance: many
v_gene: TRBV7-2
j_gene: TRBJ2-1
CDR3nt: TGTGCCAGCTCGCCTAGCGGGGCGTACAATGAGCAGTTCTTC
CDR3aa: CASSPSGAYNEQFF

d_gene: TRBD1
abundance: .
v_gene: TRBV7-6
j_gene: TRBJ2-1
CDR3nt: TGTGCCAGCAGCTCCCGGGACAGGCAATACAATGAGCAGTTCTTC
CDR3aa: CASSSRDRQYNEQFF

d_gene: .
abundance: few
v_gene: TRBV27
j_gene: TRBJ2-7
CDR3nt: TGTGCCAGCACCCGGGGTGGCGGGCAGTACTTC
CDR3aa: CASTRGGGQYF

d_gene: TRBD2
abundance: .
v_gene: TRBV5-1
j_gene: TRBJ2-7
CDR3nt: TGCGCCAGCAAGCGGGACGCAACGGGTGAGCAGTACTTC
CDR3aa: CASKRDATGEQYF

d_gene: .
abundance: .
v_gene: TRBV6-6
j_gene: TRBJ2-7
CDR3nt: TGTGCCAGCAGTTACGAGCGGACGTACGAGCAGTACTTC
CDR3aa: CASSYERTYEQYF

d_gene: .
abundance: .
v_gene: TRBV27
j_gene: TRBJ2-1
CDR3nt: TGTGCCAGCAAACAGGTCCAATACAATGAGCAGTTCTTC
CDR3aa: CASKQVQYNEQFF

d_gene: .
abundance: .
v_gene: TRBV7-3
j_gene: TRBJ1-2
CDR3nt: TGTGCCAGCAGTAGAGGAGGGGGAGATGGCTACACCTTC
CDR3aa: CASSRGGGDGYTF

d_gene: .
abundance: .
v_gene: TRBV15
j_gene: TRBJ2-3
CDR3nt: TGTGCCACCAGCAGAGATAAGGAGAGTTTCACAGATACGCAGTATTTT
CDR3aa: CATSRDKESFTDTQYF

d_gene: TRBD2
abundance: many
v_gene: TRBV12-3/TRBV12-4
j_gene: TRBJ2-7
CDR3nt: TGTGCCAGCAGTTCCGATCTGGGACTAAACGCGGCGTACTTC
CDR3aa: CASSSDLGLNAAYF

d_gene: TRBD2
abundance: .
v_gene: TRBV20-1
j_gene: TRBJ2-7
CDR3nt: TGCAGTGCTAGTCCGACTAGCGGGGGGATCTACGAGCAGTACTTC
CDR3aa: CSASPTSGGIYEQYF